These 10 T cell receptor beta chains share one sample of origin, sequenced in a study of human T cells and chemical hapten exposure. Time point denoted: healthy volunteer bleed at 2 weeks. The starting material, unfractionated whole blood, was used for total RNA extraction. TCRdb redid the calling of the RACE reads with MiXCR, one entry per CDR3 protein. The sample records approximately 97,000 distinct CDR3 sequences, approximately 9% being singletons. Sequencing was carried out using whole blood. These TCRs come from a female donor in good health. Some clones in this sample may be carry-over from other donors' samples.

The chain joins TRBV12-3 or TRBV12-4 to TRBJ2-1; D unresolved. Trimming took off 3 bases at V and 6 bases at J, with 9 bases between the two ends. There are 13 residues in the CDR3. The CDR3, as DNA: TGTGCCAGCAGTTTTATCCAGTTCAATGAGCAGTTCTTC. This codes for CASSFIQFNEQFF.

This clonotype was picked up many times. This sequence joins TRBV18 and TRBJ2-7; no definite D call. This CDR3 contains 12 residues. Trimming left V 1 base short and J 6 bases short, with 7 bases between. Per germline, CDR1 KGHSH and CDR2 LQKENI. The CDR3 DNA sequence: TGTGCCAGCTCACCACAAGTGTCCGAGCAGTACTTC. It specifies CASSPQVSEQYF.

The V call is TRBV5-1, the J call TRBJ1-1, with D unresolved. The CDR3 runs 13 residues. The germline V gene encodes CDR1 SGHRS and CDR2 YFSETQ. The ends were cut back, 2 bases at V and 6 bases at J, with 11 bases in the middle. The CDR3 loop is CASSFGRAAEAFF. CDR3 nucleotides: TGCGCCAGCAGCTTCGGGAGGGCTGCTGAAGCTTTCTTT.

The chain couples TRBV6-1 to TRBJ2-1, with TRBD2 identical over 12 bases. Germline loops: CDR1 MNHNS, CDR2 SASEGT. This CDR3 has 17 amino acids. The V gene end was trimmed by 2 bases and the J gene end by 7 bases; junction bases not matched to a gene: 9. The DNA of the CDR3 is TGTGCCAGCAGTGAAAGACTAGCGGGAGCATGTCGTAATGAGCAGTTCTTC. As protein: CASSERLAGACRNEQFF.

This clonotype showed up just once. The chain combines TRBV7-9 with TRBJ1-1, with D uncertain. V lost 5 bases and J lost 5, with 18 bases in between. CDR1 SEHNR and CDR2 FQNEAQ come from the germline V gene (reference sequence). This CDR3 region has 15 residues. CDR3 DNA: TGTGCCAGCAGCAGAAGGCAAGGCGGAAGTACTGAAGCTTTCTTT. This codes for CASSRRQGGSTEAFF.

This clonotype was observed a handful of times. The chain combines TRBV10-3 with TRBJ2-5, with 8 positions matching TRBD2. CDR3 length equals 12 residues. Per the germline V gene, CDR1 is ENHRY and CDR2 is SYGVKD. Trimming at V came to 8 bases and at J to 1 base, leaving 0 bases not matched to a gene. CDR3 amino acids: CAIREGQETQYF. The CDR3 DNA is TGTGCCATCCGGGAGGGCCAAGAGACCCAGTACTTC.

This clonotype was seen only a few times. The rearrangement links TRBV7-2 to TRBJ2-7; weak D call: TRBD1 (6 bases). This CDR3 has 14 residues. Germline V gene data show CDR1 as SGHTA and CDR2 as FQGNSA. V was shortened by 8 bases and J by 6 bases, with 20 bases between the two germline ends. The CDR3 protein is CASGEPGVASEQYF. The CDR3 DNA is TGTGCCAGCGGGGAACCAGGGGTTGCTTCCGAGCAGTACTTC.

This clonotype was recorded a few times. The CDR3 sequence: CASSVTGQGKGEQFF. The CDR3 DNA reads as TGTGCCAGCAGCGTAACGGGACAGGGAAAAGGCGAGCAGTTCTTC. The chain carries TRBV9 and TRBJ2-1; 9 bases fit TRBD1. V dropped 1 base and J dropped 10; count of bases not matched to a gene: 9. Looked up from germline, CDR1 is SGDLS and CDR2 is YYNGEE. This CDR3 has 15 residues.

By frequency in the sample, this clonotype is medium-sized (0.01 to 0.1%). CDR3 amino acids: CSVEGTGEEKLFF. Written as DNA, the CDR3 is TGCAGCGTTGAGGGCACAGGAGAGGAAAAACTGTTTTTT. The rearrangement joins TRBV29-1 to TRBJ1-4; D may be TRBD1 (5 bases). V was cut by 3 bases and J by 8 bases, with 13 bases left in between. The germline V gene encodes CDR1 SQVTM and CDR2 ANQGSEA. This CDR3 spans 13 amino acids.

This clonotype showed up many times. The chain has TRBV20-1 and TRBJ2-1, with 7 nucleotides matching TRBD2. This CDR3 region has 17 residues. The ends lost 3 bases at V and 0 bases at J; junction bases unmatched: 11. Germline lookup yields CDR1 DFQATT and CDR2 SNEGSKA (reference sequence). The CDR3 nucleotides are TGCAGTGCTAGGCTAAGACTAGCAAGGAGCTCCTACAATGAGCAGTTCTTC. This gives the protein CSARLRLARSSYNEQFF.